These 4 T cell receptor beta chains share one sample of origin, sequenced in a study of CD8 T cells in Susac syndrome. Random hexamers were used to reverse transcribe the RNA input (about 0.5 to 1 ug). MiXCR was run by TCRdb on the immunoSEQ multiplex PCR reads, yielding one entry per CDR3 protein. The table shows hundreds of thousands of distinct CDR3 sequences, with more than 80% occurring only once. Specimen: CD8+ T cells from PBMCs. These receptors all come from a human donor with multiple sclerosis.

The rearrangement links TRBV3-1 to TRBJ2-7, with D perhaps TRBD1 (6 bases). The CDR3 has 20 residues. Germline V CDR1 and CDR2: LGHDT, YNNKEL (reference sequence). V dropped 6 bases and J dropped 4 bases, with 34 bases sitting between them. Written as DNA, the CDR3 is TGTGCCAGCAGTCCGCACCCGGGACAATACATCCTACATCATAATTACGAGCAGTACTTC. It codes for CASSPHPGQYILHHNYEQYF.

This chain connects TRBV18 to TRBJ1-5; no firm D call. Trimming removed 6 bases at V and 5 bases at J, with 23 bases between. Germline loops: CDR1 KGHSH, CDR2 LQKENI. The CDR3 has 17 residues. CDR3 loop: CASSPDREPLPHQPQHF. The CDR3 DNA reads TGTGCCAGCTCCCCTGATAGGGAACCCTTACCTCATCAGCCCCAGCATTTT. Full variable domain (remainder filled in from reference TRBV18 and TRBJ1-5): NAGVMQNPRHLVRRRGQEARLRCSPMKGHSHVYWYRQLPEEGLKFMVYLQKENIIDESGMPKERFSAEFPKEGPSILRIQQVVRGDSAAYFCASSPDREPLPHQPQHFGDGTRLSIL.

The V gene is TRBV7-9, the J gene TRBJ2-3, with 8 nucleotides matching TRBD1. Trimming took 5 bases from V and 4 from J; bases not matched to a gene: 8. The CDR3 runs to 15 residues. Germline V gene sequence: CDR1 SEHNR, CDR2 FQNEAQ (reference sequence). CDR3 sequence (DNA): TGTGCCAGCAGCGGGGGACAGGAGCGCGCAGATACGCAGTATTTT. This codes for CASSGGQERADTQYF.

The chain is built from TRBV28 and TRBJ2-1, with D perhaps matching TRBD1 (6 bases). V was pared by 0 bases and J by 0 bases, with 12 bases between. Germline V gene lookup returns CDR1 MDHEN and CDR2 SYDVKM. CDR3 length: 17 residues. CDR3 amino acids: CASSLWGAPLSYNEQFF. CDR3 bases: TGTGCCAGCAGTTTATGGGGGGCCCCTCTCTCCTACAATGAGCAGTTCTTC. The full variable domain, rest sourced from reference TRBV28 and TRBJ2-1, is DVKVTQSSRYLVKRTGEKVFLECVQDMDHENMFWYRQDPGLGLRLIYFSYDVKMKEKGDIPEGYSVSREKKERFSLILESASTNQTSMYLCASSLWGAPLSYNEQFFGPGTRLTVL.